A selection of T cell receptor beta chains follows, all from one sample in a study of blood T cells in healthy people across ages. TCRdb re-analysed the 5' RACE reads in MiXCR, keeping a single row per CDR3 protein. The data contain over 1.5 million distinct CDR3 sequences, around 50% of them singletons. Sequenced input: blood. These receptors originate from a woman in her thirties or forties in good health. The CDR3 runs from the conserved cysteine through the conserved F or W. A D gene is named only where the DNA matches it firmly. Size tells how often a clone was seen (once, few, many) or the class of an expanded clone, and some rows leave it out.

j_call	v_call	clone_size	d_call	cdr3_aa	cdr3_nt
TRBJ2-3	TRBV27	NA	NA	CATRDNALNTQYF	TGTGCCACCCGGGACAACGCCCTGAATACGCAGTATTTT
TRBJ2-3	TRBV18	few	NA	CASSPPAGLRTDTQYF	TGTGCCAGCTCACCACCGGCGGGGTTGAGGACAGATACGCAGTATTTT
TRBJ2-5	TRBV7-2	few	NA	CASSLDPQGTQYF	TGTGCCAGCAGCTTGGACCCGCAAGGGACCCAGTACTTC
TRBJ2-7	TRBV20-1	few	NA	CSALTGTFYEQYF	TGCAGTGCTTTAACAGGGACTTTCTACGAGCAGTACTTC
TRBJ1-5	TRBV28	NA	NA	CASRRESIRSAQHF	TGTGCCAGCAGAAGGGAATCAATAAGGTCAGCCCAGCATTTT
TRBJ2-3	TRBV12-3/TRBV12-4	few	TRBD1	CASSLSGTGVADTQYF	TGTGCCAGCAGTTTAAGCGGGACAGGGGTAGCAGATACGCAGTATTTT
TRBJ2-5	TRBV6-1	NA	TRBD2	CASSELTSGGLETQYF	TGTGCCAGCAGTGAACTTACATCGGGAGGGTTGGAGACCCAGTACTTC
TRBJ1-2	TRBV7-2	NA	NA	CASSVEQTSPEDTF	TGTGCCAGCAGCGTAGAACAGACCTCTCCGGAGGACACCTTC
TRBJ1-1	TRBV4-2	NA	NA	CASSQPDLTWAFF	TGTGCCAGCAGCCAACCGGACTTAACGTGGGCTTTCTTT
TRBJ2-5	TRBV25-1	few	TRBD2	CASSEGREETQYF	TGTGCCAGCAGTGAGGGGAGGGAAGAGACCCAGTACTTC
TRBJ2-1	TRBV11-3	NA	NA	CASSSTGNVLNEQFF	TGTGCCAGCAGCTCAACAGGGAACGTATTAAATGAGCAGTTCTTC
TRBJ2-1	TRBV7-8	NA	TRBD1	CASSLLRRGGYYEQFF	TGTGCCAGCAGCCTTCTGCGTCGAGGGGGCTACTACGAGCAGTTCTTC
TRBJ2-1	TRBV7-8	NA	NA	CASSLDMDSLSYNEQFF	TGTGCCAGCAGCTTAGATATGGACAGCCTCTCCTACAATGAGCAGTTCTTC
TRBJ2-7	TRBV7-9	NA	NA	CASSSDEWPGNPYEQYF	TGTGCCAGCAGCTCCGACGAGTGGCCGGGGAACCCCTACGAGCAGTACTTC
TRBJ1-2	TRBV6-6	NA	NA	CASSSQMNYGYTF	TGTGCCAGCAGTTCGCAAATGAACTATGGCTACACCTTC
TRBJ2-1	TRBV5-1	few	TRBD1	CASRMRTGVNEQFF	TGCGCCAGCAGAATGCGGACAGGGGTAAATGAGCAGTTCTTC
TRBJ2-3	TRBV21-1	NA	NA	CASSSNLRGQLTDTQYF	TGTGCCAGCAGCTCTAATCTCAGGGGCCAACTCACAGATACGCAGTATTTT
TRBJ2-3	TRBV6-2/TRBV6-3	NA	TRBD2	CASSSGLAGRRDTQYF	TGTGCCAGCAGTAGCGGACTAGCGGGGCGTAGAGATACGCAGTATTTT
TRBJ1-2	TRBV16	NA	TRBD1	CASSQSFGFRGRDYGYTF	TGTGCCAGCAGCCAATCGTTCGGATTTAGGGGGCGCGACTATGGCTACACCTTC
TRBJ2-7	TRBV5-1	once	NA	CASSILDGPGYEQYF	TGCGCCAGCAGCATCCTGGACGGTCCCGGATACGAGCAGTACTTC
TRBJ1-2	TRBV20-1	once	NA	CSARQGVSYGYTF	TGCAGTGCTAGACAGGGTGTAAGCTATGGCTACACCTTC
TRBJ2-7	TRBV10-3	few	TRBD1	CAISLGQGRYNEQYF	TGTGCCATCAGCCTTGGACAGGGGAGATACAATGAGCAGTACTTC
TRBJ1-1	TRBV10-3	NA	TRBD1	CAISLGQGNTEAFF	TGTGCCATCAGCCTGGGACAGGGCAACACTGAAGCTTTCTTT
TRBJ2-1	TRBV7-2	NA	TRBD2	CASSITPGLAGYEQFF	TGTGCCAGCAGCATCACTCCGGGACTAGCGGGGTATGAGCAGTTCTTC
TRBJ2-5	TRBV5-1	NA	TRBD1	CASSAGTGGNNEQYF	TGCGCCAGCAGCGCCGGGACAGGGGGTAACAATGAGCAGTACTTC
TRBJ2-3	TRBV24-1	NA	NA	CATSDLQVGDTQYF	TGTGCCACCAGTGATTTGCAGGTGGGAGATACGCAGTATTTT
TRBJ1-1	TRBV10-3	NA	NA	CAIHGQNDNTEAFF	TGTGCCATACATGGACAAAACGATAACACTGAAGCTTTCTTT
TRBJ2-7	TRBV5-1	many	NA	CASSGDYEQYF	TGTGCCAGCTCTGGGGACTACGAGCAGTACTTC
TRBJ2-7	TRBV28	NA	TRBD1	CASSLQGQGHEQYF	TGTGCCAGCAGCCTTCAAGGACAGGGACACGAGCAGTACTTC
TRBJ1-4	TRBV21-1	once	NA	CASSKRGATNEKLFF	TGTGCCAGCAGCAAACGGGGAGCAACTAATGAAAAACTGTTTTTT
TRBJ2-5	TRBV12-3/TRBV12-4	many	NA	CASSSREETQYF	TGTGCCAGCAGCTCCAGGGAAGAGACCCAGTACTTC
TRBJ1-1	TRBV7-2	NA	NA	CASSLASRGDTEAFF	TGTGCCAGCAGCTTAGCGTCCAGGGGTGACACTGAAGCTTTCTTT
TRBJ1-2	TRBV3-1	NA	TRBD1	CASSPFIKIGQGDYGYTF	TGTGCCAGCAGCCCGTTTATAAAGATAGGACAGGGTGACTATGGCTACACCTTC